The next 16 T cell receptor beta chains were all read from a single sample in a study of cytomegalovirus exposure and HLA in healthy donors. It was with 60 Vbeta and 13 Jbeta primers that the PCR ran. Measured with immunoSEQ multiplex PCR; TCRdb has only the in-frame clones, and not every one. In the table there are over 120,000 clones, roughly 80% of which are singletons. Sequencing was carried out using PBMCs. All receptors derive from a man aged 35-49 years in good health and CMV-seronegative.

The rearrangement joins TRBV4-1 to TRBJ1-3; weak D call: TRBD1 (5 bases). The length of the CDR3 is 16 residues. Germline CDR1 and CDR2: MGHRA and YSYEKL. Trimming cost V 1 base and J 9 bases, with 19 bases left between them. The CDR3 DNA is TGCGCCAGCAGCCAAGTAACAGGCGGTTCGGGTGGCACCATATATTTT. The encoded protein is CASSQVTGGSGGTIYF.

The V gene is TRBV19, the J gene TRBJ2-3; 10 bases map to TRBD2. This CDR3 region has 15 residues. Per the germline V gene, CDR1 is LNHDA and CDR2 is SQIVND (reference sequence). V was clipped by 7 bases and J by 1 base; unmatched bases: 5. The CDR3 DNA sequence: TGTGCCAGTAAGAGCGGGGGGGCCGGCACAGATACGCAGTATTTT. It codes for CASKSGGAGTDTQYF.

V gene TRBV10-1 combines with J gene TRBJ1-3; D is perhaps TRBD1 (5 bases). Per germline, CDR1 WNHNN and CDR2 SYGVQD (reference sequence). The V gene lost 0 bases and the J gene lost 3 bases, with 9 bases spanning the gap. CDR3 size: 15 residues. In DNA form, the CDR3 reads TGCGCCAGCAGTGAGTCAAGGGGCGGTGGAAACACCATATATTTT. Translated: CASSESRGGGNTIYF.

The chain links TRBV28 to TRBJ2-7, with a possible D match to TRBD1 (6 bases). V was clipped by 6 bases and J by 3 bases, with 12 bases between them. The CDR3 is 13 amino acids. Germline V lookup: CDR1 MDHEN, CDR2 SYDVKM. CDR3 loop: CASRTQGIYEQYF. The DNA for the CDR3 is TGTGCCAGCAGAACACAGGGTATCTACGAGCAGTACTTC.

This clone was counted once. This chain connects TRBV11-2 to TRBJ2-7; the D gene is possibly TRBD1 (6 bases). The CDR3 is 14 amino acids. Per the germline V gene, CDR1 is SGHAT and CDR2 is FQNNGV. The V end was cut by 5 bases, the J end by 2 bases, with 13 bases between. The DNA of the CDR3 is TGTGCCAGCAGCCAAGACAGGCAAACCTACGAGCAGTACTTC. This translates into CASSQDRQTYEQYF.

The rearrangement links TRBV6-1 to TRBJ1-5, with a possible D match to TRBD1 (5 bases). The CDR3 runs 11 residues. CDR1 is MNHNS, CDR2 SASEGT, per germline. The ends were cut back, 6 bases at V and 11 bases at J, with 11 bases in the middle. CDR3 DNA: TGTGCCAGCAGCCTGGGGGGGGCCCAGCATTTT. The encoded protein is CASSLGGAQHF.

A single count supports this clone. CDR3 bases: TGTGCCAGCAGCTTAAGCGGCGAGCAAAATCAGCCCCAGCATTTT. This gives the protein CASSLSGEQNQPQHF. The chain uses TRBV7-9 and TRBJ1-5; D not resolved. CDR1 and CDR2 (germline): SEHNR, FQNEAQ (reference sequence). V lost 2 bases, J lost 4 bases, and 12 bases lay in between. There are 15 residues in the CDR3. The variable domain in full, with the rest retrieved from reference TRBV7-9 and TRBJ1-5, is DTGVSQNPRHKITKRGQNVTFRCDPISEHNRLYWYRQTLGQGPEFLTYFQNEAQLEKSRLLSDRFSAERPKGSFSTLEIQRTEQGDSAMYLCASSLSGEQNQPQHFGDGTRLSIL.

The chain joins TRBV10-1 to TRBJ2-7; TRBD1 agrees at 8 bases. The CDR3 length is 15 residues. Germline V gives CDR1 WNHNN, CDR2 SYGVQD (reference sequence). J lost 4 bases, V lost 2 bases, and 7 bases had no gene match. The CDR3 sequence: CASSEGGTGLYEQYF. CDR3 DNA: TGCGCCAGCAGTGAGGGCGGGACAGGATTATACGAGCAGTACTTC.

The sample holds one count of this clone. The rearrangement joins TRBV5-4 to TRBJ1-1; TRBD1 agrees at 9 bases. The CDR3 has 16 amino acids. Germline CDR1 SGHNT, CDR2 YYREEE (reference sequence). The ends lost 2 bases at V and 1 base at J; junction bases unmatched: 6. CDR3 DNA sequence: TGTGCCAGCAGCTTTGGGACAGGGTCCAAGAACACTGAAGCTTTCTTT. It yields the protein CASSFGTGSKNTEAFF. Full variable domain (missing parts from reference TRBV5-4 and TRBJ1-1): ETGVTQSPTHLIKTRGQQVTLRCSSQSGHNTVSWYQQALGQGPQFIFQYYREEENGRGNFPPRFSGLQFPNYSSELNVNALELDDSALYLCASSFGTGSKNTEAFFGQGTRLTVV.

The genes are TRBV9 and TRBJ2-2, with 7 bases aligning to TRBD1. This CDR3 is built from 18 residues. J gave up 4 bases and V 2 bases, and 14 bases lay outside the gene matches. CDR1 SGDLS and CDR2 YYNGEE come from the germline V gene. In nucleotides, the CDR3 is TGTGCCAGCAGCGTCGAGGCCTCCCGGGACAGATTCACCGGGGAGCTGTTTTTT. Its protein product is CASSVEASRDRFTGELFF. Drawing the rest from reference TRBV9 and TRBJ2-2, the complete variable domain is DSGVTQTPKHLITATGQRVTLRCSPRSGDLSVYWYQQSLDQGLQFLIQYYNGEERAKGNILERFSAQQFPDLHSELNLSSLELGDSALYFCASSVEASRDRFTGELFFGEGSRLTVL.

The chain joins TRBV9 to TRBJ2-2; D is uncertain. V lost 0 bases and J lost 2, with 11 bases in between. Germline-derived CDR1 and CDR2 are SGDLS and YYNGEE. The CDR3 runs 16 residues. The CDR3 region is CASSVVGSFNTGELFF. Here the CDR3 DNA reads TGTGCCAGCAGCGTAGTCGGTTCCTTTAACACCGGGGAGCTGTTTTTT.

The rearrangement joins TRBV9 to TRBJ1-6; D remains unclear. The CDR3 consists of 17 residues. Trimming removed 0 bases from V and 0 bases from J, with 10 bases in between. Germline assignment: CDR1 SGDLS and CDR2 YYNGEE. The CDR3 loop reads CASSVGSTSSYNSPLHF. The CDR3 bases are TGTGCCAGCAGCGTAGGTTCAACGAGCTCCTATAATTCACCCCTCCACTTT.

The chain has TRBV5-5 and TRBJ2-5; the D gene is possibly TRBD2 (6 bases). Germline CDR1 and CDR2: SGHKS and YYEKEE (reference sequence). The CDR3 is 13 amino acids. Deletions cut 5 bases from V and 1 base from J, with 9 bases between. CDR3 sequence: CASRGLPQETQYF. The CDR3 DNA reads TGTGCCAGCAGGGGACTGCCCCAAGAGACCCAGTACTTC.

The rearrangement joins TRBV7-2 to TRBJ1-2; 8 nucleotides match TRBD1. Trimming at V came to 5 bases and at J to 4 bases, leaving 6 bases not matched to a gene. CDR1 and CDR2 from the germline V gene are SGHTA and FQGNSA. The CDR3 is 14 residues long. In DNA form, the CDR3 reads TGTGCCAGCAGCGCTGGACAGGGACTCTATGGCTACACCTTC. Amino acid sequence: CASSAGQGLYGYTF.

This CDR3 is CASSAPSGGNNEQFF. DNA for the CDR3: TGTGCCAGCAGCGCCCCTAGCGGGGGGAACAATGAGCAGTTCTTC. The gene calls are TRBV7-2 and TRBJ2-1, with 11 bases lining up with TRBD2. The CDR3 length is 15 residues. Looked up from germline, CDR1 is SGHTA and CDR2 is FQGNSA. V trimming: 5 bases; J trimming: 5 bases; junction bases outside the gene matches: 5.

V is TRBV9 and J is TRBJ2-1; D is undetermined. This CDR3 contains 14 residues. Trimming removed 3 bases from V and 9 bases from J, with 16 bases in between. Germline V CDR1 and CDR2: SGDLS, YYNGEE. CDR3 sequence: CASSALSGVSEQFF. CDR3 DNA sequence: TGTGCCAGCAGCGCCCTGAGTGGTGTGAGTGAGCAGTTCTTC.